This T cell receptor beta chain was retrieved from a study of blood T cell repertoires in COVID-19. For the study at large: Nucleic acid was either cDNA or gDNA, and it came from T cells, B-cell-depleted T cells, or PBMCs.

V lost 6 bases and J lost 6, with 14 bases in between. Germline CDR1 reads SQVTM; CDR2 reads ANQGSEA. CDR3 length: 12 amino acids. TCRdb's copy holds only in-frame clones and misses some; the assay was immunoSEQ multiplex PCR. In the table there are about 320,000 clones, 85% of which are singletons. V gene TRBV29-1 combines with J gene TRBJ1-1; possible D gene TRBD1, 6 bases. Sequenced sample: peripheral blood. This receptor was obtained from a human donor in a cohort sampled during active COVID-19. The CDR3 DNA sequence: TGCAGCGTGTGGACAGTCCGGTCTGAAGCTTTCTTT. Protein product: CSVWTVRSEAFF.